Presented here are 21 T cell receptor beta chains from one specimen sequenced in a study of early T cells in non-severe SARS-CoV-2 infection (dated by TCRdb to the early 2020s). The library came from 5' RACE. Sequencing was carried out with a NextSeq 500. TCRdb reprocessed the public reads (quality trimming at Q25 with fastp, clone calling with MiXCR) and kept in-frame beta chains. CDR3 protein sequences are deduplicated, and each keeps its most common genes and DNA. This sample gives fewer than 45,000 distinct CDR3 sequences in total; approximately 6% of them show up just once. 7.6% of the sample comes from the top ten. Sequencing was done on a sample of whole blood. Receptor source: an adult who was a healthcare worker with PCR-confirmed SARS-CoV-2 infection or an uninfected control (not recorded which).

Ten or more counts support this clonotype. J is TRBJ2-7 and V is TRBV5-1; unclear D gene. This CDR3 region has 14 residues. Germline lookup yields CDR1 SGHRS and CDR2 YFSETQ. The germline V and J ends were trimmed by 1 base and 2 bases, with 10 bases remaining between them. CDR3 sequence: CASSLNSGTYEQYF. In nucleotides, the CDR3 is TGCGCCAGCAGCTTGAACTCGGGCACCTACGAGCAGTACTTC.

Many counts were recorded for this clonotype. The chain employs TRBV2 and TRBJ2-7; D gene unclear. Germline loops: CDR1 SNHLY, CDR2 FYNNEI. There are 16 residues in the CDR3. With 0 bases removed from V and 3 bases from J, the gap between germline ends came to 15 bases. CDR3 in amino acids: CASSEAELGPSYEQYF. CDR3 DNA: TGTGCCAGCAGTGAAGCAGAATTGGGTCCGAGCTACGAGCAGTACTTC.

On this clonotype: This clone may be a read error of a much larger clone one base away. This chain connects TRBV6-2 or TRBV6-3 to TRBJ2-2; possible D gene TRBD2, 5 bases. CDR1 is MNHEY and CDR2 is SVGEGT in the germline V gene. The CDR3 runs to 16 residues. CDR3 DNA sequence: TGTGCCAGCAGTTTGCAGTCCCGATTGAACACCGGGGTGCTGTTTTTT. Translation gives CASSLQSRLNTGVLFF.

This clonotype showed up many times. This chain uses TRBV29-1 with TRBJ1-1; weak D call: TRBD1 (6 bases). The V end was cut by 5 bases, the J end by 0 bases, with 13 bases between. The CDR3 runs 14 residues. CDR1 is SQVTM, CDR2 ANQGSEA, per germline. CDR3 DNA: TGCAGCGTTCGTCAAGGGGGGCTGAACACTGAAGCTTTCTTT. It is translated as CSVRQGGLNTEAFF.

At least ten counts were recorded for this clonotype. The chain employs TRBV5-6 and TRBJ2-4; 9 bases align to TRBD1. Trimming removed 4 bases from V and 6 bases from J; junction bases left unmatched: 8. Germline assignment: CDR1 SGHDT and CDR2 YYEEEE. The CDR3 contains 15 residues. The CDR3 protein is CASSPWTGAGNIQYF. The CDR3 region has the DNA TGTGCCAGCAGCCCCTGGACAGGGGCGGGAAACATTCAGTACTTC.

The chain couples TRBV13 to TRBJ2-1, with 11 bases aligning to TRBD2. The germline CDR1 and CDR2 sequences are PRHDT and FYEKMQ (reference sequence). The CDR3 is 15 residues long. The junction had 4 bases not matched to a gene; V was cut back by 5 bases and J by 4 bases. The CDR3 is CASSHGTSGYNEQFF. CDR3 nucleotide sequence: TGTGCCAGCAGCCACGGGACTAGCGGATACAATGAGCAGTTCTTC. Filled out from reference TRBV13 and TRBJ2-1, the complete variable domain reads AAGVIQSPRHLIKEKRETATLKCYPIPRHDTVYWYQQGPGQDPQFLISFYEKMQSDKGSIPDRFSAQQFSDYHSELNMSSLELGDSALYFCASSHGTSGYNEQFFGPGTRLTVL.

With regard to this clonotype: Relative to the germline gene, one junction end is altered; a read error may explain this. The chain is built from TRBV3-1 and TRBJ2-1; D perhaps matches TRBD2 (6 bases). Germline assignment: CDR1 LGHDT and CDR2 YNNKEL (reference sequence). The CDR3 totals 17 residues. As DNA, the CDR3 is TGTGCCAGCAGCCTAAATCGGGGGATTAGCTCCTACAATGAGCAGCTCTTC. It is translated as CASSLNRGISSYNEQLF.

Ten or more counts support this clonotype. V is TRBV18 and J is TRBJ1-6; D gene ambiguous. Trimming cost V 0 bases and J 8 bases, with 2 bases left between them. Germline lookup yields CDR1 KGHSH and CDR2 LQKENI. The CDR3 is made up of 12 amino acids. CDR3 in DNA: TGTGCCAGCTCACCACCGGATTCACCCCTCCACTTT. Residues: CASSPPDSPLHF.

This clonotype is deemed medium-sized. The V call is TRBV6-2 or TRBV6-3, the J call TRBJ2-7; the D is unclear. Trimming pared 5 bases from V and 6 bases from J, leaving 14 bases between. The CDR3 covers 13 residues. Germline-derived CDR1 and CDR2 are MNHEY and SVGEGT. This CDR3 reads CASSTQLVREQYF. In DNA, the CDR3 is TGTGCCAGCAGTACCCAGTTGGTCCGCGAGCAGTACTTC.

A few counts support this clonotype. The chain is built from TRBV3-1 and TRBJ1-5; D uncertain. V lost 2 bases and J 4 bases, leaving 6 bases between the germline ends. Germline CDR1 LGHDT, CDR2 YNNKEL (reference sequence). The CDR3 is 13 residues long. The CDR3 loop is CASSQQRNQPQHF. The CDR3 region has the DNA TGTGCCAGCAGCCAACAGCGGAATCAGCCCCAGCATTTT.

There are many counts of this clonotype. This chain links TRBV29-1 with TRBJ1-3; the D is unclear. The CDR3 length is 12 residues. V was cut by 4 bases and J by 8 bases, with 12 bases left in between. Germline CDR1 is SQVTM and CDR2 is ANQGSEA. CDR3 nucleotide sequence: TGCAGCGTTGCAGGAGGTCGGGACACCATATATTTT. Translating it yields CSVAGGRDTIYF.

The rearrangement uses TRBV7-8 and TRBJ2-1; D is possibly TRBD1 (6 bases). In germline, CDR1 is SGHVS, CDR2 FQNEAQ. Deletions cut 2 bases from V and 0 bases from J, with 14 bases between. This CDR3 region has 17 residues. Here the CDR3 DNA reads TGTGCCAGCAGCTTACTTGACAGGACCAGCTCCTACAATGAGCAGTTCTTC. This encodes CASSLLDRTSSYNEQFF.

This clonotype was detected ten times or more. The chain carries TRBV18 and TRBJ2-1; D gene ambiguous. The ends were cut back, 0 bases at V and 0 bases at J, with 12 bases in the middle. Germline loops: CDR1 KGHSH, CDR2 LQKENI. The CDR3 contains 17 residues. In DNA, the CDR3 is TGTGCCAGCTCACCACCGAATCAACCTCTCTCCTACAATGAGCAGTTCTTC. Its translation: CASSPPNQPLSYNEQFF.

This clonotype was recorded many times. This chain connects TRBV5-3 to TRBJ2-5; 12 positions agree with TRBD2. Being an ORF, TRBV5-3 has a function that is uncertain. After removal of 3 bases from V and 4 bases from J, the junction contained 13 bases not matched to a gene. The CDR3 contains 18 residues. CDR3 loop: CARSSQPGLAGFGETQYF. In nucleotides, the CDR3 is TGTGCCAGAAGCTCCCAACCAGGACTAGCGGGGTTCGGAGAGACCCAGTACTTC.

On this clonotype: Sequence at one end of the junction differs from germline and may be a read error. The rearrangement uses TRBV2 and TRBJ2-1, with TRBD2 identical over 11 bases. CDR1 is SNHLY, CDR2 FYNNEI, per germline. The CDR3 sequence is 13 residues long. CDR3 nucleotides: TGTGCCAGCAGTTTCTTACCTAGCGGGAGGTTTCCCTTC. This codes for CASSFLPSGRFPF. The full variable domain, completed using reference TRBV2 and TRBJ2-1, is EPEVTQTPSHQVTQMGQEVILRCVPISNHLYFYWYRQILGQKVEFLVSFYNNEISEKSEIFDDQFSVERPDGSNFTLKIRSTKLEDSAMYFCASSFLPSGRFPFGPGTRLTVL.

CDR3 sequence (DNA): TGTGCCAGCAGCTTGGAGGGGGGGCATGCAACTAATGAAAAACTGTTTTTT. Its protein product is CASSLEGGHATNEKLFF. The chain links TRBV7-2 to TRBJ1-4; TRBD1 is a possible D gene (6 bases). This CDR3 comprises 17 residues. Germline V gene data show CDR1 as SGHTA and CDR2 as FQGNSA. The V end was cut by 3 bases, the J end by 0 bases, with 14 bases between.

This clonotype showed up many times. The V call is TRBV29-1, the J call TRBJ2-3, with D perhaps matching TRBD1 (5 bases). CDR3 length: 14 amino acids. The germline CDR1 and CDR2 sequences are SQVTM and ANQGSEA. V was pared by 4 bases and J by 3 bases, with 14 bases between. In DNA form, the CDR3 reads TGCAGCGTTGTCCCTCCCGACAGAACAGATACGCAGTATTTT. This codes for CSVVPPDRTDTQYF.

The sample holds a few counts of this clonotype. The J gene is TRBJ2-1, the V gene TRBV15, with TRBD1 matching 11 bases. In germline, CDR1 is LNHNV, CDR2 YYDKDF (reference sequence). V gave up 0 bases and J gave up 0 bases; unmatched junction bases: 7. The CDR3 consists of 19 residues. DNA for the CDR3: TGTGCCACCAGCAGAGAGGGGACAGGGGGTCCCCGCTCCTACAATGAGCAGTTCTTC. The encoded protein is CATSREGTGGPRSYNEQFF.

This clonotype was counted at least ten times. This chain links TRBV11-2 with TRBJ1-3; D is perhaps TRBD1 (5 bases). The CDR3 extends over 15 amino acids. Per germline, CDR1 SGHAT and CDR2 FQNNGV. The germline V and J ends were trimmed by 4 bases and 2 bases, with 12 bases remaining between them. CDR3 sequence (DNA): TGTGCCAGCAGCTCGCACGGGGGAACTGGAAACACCATATATTTT. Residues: CASSSHGGTGNTIYF.

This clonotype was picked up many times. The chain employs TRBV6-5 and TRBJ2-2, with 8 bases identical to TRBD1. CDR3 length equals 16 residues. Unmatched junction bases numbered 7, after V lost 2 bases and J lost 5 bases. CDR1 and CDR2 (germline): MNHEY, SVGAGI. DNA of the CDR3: TGTGCCAGCAGTTACAAGAGGACAGGGAGTACCGGGGAGCTGTTTTTT. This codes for CASSYKRTGSTGELFF.

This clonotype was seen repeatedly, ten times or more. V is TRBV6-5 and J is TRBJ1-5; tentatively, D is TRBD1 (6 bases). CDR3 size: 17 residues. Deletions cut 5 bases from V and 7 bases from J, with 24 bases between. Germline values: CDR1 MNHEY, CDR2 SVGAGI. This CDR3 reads CASSTLTEFPRGQPQHF. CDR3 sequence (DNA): TGTGCCAGCAGTACCCTGACAGAATTCCCCAGGGGCCAGCCCCAGCATTTT.